This is a list of T cell receptor beta chains from one sample in a study of identical twins. TCRdb reprocessed the 5' RACE reads with MiXCR, giving one entry per CDR3 protein. The sample holds about 530,000 distinct CDR3 sequences; about 20% are singletons and the top ten take 0.48%. The sample was also reused in another study, on yellow fever vaccine responses in identical twins.

Specimen: CD4+ T cells sorted from blood. All receptors derive from a woman under 30 in good health. CDR3s leave out the opening cysteine and the closing phenylalanine or tryptophan. The size field is filled for only some rows; it gives once, few, many or a size class.

j_gene: TRBJ2-2; v_gene: TRBV7-3; abundance: -; CDR3aa: ASSLMGEANTGELF
j_gene: TRBJ2-5; v_gene: TRBV2; abundance: few; CDR3aa: ASSEEATVETQY
j_gene: TRBJ2-1; v_gene: TRBV28; abundance: few; CDR3aa: ASSYDSPRFNNEQF
j_gene: TRBJ2-2; v_gene: TRBV5-1; abundance: few; CDR3aa: ASSKRDRGPAGTGELF
j_gene: TRBJ2-5; v_gene: TRBV29-1; abundance: -; CDR3aa: SVPSGSGETQY
j_gene: TRBJ2-1; v_gene: TRBV11-2; abundance: -; CDR3aa: ASSLNQLSGRYNEQF
j_gene: TRBJ1-2; v_gene: TRBV7-8; abundance: -; CDR3aa: ASSTKQGGYGYT
j_gene: TRBJ2-7; v_gene: TRBV12-3/TRBV12-4; abundance: few; CDR3aa: ASSLKGTGDYEQY
j_gene: TRBJ1-1; v_gene: TRBV20-1; abundance: few; CDR3aa: SARPGQENTEAF
j_gene: TRBJ2-7; v_gene: TRBV7-9; abundance: -; CDR3aa: ASSLTRDITYEQY
j_gene: TRBJ2-2; v_gene: TRBV2; abundance: many; CDR3aa: ASSDRVENGELF
j_gene: TRBJ2-5; v_gene: TRBV12-3/TRBV12-4; abundance: -; CDR3aa: ASSFAWGGETQY
j_gene: TRBJ2-2; v_gene: TRBV5-1; abundance: -; CDR3aa: ASTPGRGSNTGELF
j_gene: TRBJ1-3; v_gene: TRBV18; abundance: few; CDR3aa: ASSLNLDSSGNTIY
j_gene: TRBJ2-1; v_gene: TRBV9; abundance: few; CDR3aa: ASSVVPVVYNEQF
j_gene: TRBJ2-5; v_gene: TRBV24-1; abundance: few; CDR3aa: ATRESSGLETQY
j_gene: TRBJ2-1; v_gene: TRBV15; abundance: few; CDR3aa: ATSRDLASYNEQF
j_gene: TRBJ2-1; v_gene: TRBV7-8; abundance: few; CDR3aa: ASSSPTSGRTSYNEQF
j_gene: TRBJ2-3; v_gene: TRBV9; abundance: -; CDR3aa: ASSVEAWTTDTQY
j_gene: TRBJ1-1; v_gene: TRBV20-1; abundance: -; CDR3aa: SAIPPLGQATDEAF